A single sample is the source of the 32 T cell receptor beta chains below, sequenced in a study of regulatory T cells in long-lasting Graves disease. Researchers made TCR beta libraries by using iRepertoire HTBI primers and running Arm-PCR on CDR3 regions. TCRdb ran MiXCR on the multiplex PCR reads and lists one entry per CDR3 protein. This sample has 350,000 to 400,000 distinct CDR3 sequences, with 15% to 20% found just once. The sample's time point: newly diagnosed GD, antithyroid drugs for less than 3 months. With RNA extracted from PBMCs as input, the TCR library was made. The sample was also reused in another study, on T cells in Graves' hyperthyroidism and ophthalmopathy.

The source was peripheral blood mononuclear cells (PBMCs), collected at new diagnosis, from a patient treated with antithyroid drugs. The receptors shown here come from a woman aged 18-29 years with Graves disease.

This chain joins TRBV6-1 and TRBJ2-2; D remains unclear. The V gene lost 6 bases and the J gene lost 1 base, with 9 bases spanning the gap. Germline values: CDR1 MNHNS, CDR2 SASEGT. This CDR3 is built from 14 residues. The CDR3 bases are TGTGCCAGCAGAAGGGTTGTGAACACCGGGGAGCTGTTTTTT. This encodes CASRRVVNTGELFF.

This clonotype was seen repeatedly, ten times or more. This sequence joins TRBV6-5 and TRBJ1-1; D possibly corresponds to TRBD1 (6 bases). In germline, CDR1 is MNHEY, CDR2 SVGAGI. The V end was cut by 1 base, the J end by 4 bases, with 7 bases between. This CDR3 is 13 amino acids long. The CDR3 here is CASSYLGGTEAFF. CDR3 coding DNA: TGTGCCAGCAGTTACTTAGGGGGCACTGAAGCTTTCTTT.

This clonotype was counted at least ten times. The chain joins TRBV3-1 to TRBJ2-1; TRBD1 matches 10 bases. This CDR3 has 16 amino acids. V shed 4 bases, J shed 5 bases, and the junction held 8 bases outside the gene matches. Germline CDR1 and CDR2: LGHDT and YNNKEL (reference sequence). The CDR3, as DNA: TGTGCCAGCAGCCTGCGGACCGGACAGGGGGACAATGAGCAGTTCTTC. Translating gives CASSLRTGQGDNEQFF.

CDR3 nucleotides: TGTGCCAGTACCCCCGAGAGGGGAGGACCTGGAAACACCATATATTTT. This gives the protein CASTPERGGPGNTIYF. The chain carries TRBV19 and TRBJ1-3, with TRBD1 as a possible D gene (5 bases). CDR1 and CDR2 from the germline V gene are LNHDA and SQIVND (reference sequence). This CDR3 is 16 amino acids long. The V gene lost 7 bases and the J gene lost 2 bases, with 18 bases spanning the gap. Full variable domain (rest looked up from reference TRBV19 and TRBJ1-3): DGGITQSPKYLFRKEGQNVTLSCEQNLNHDAMYWYRQDPGQGLRLIYYSQIVNDFQKGDIAEGYSVSREKKESFPLTVTSAQKNPTAFYLCASTPERGGPGNTIYFGEGSWLTVV.

This sequence joins TRBV28 and TRBJ2-3; 9 bases are shared with TRBD2. Looked up from germline, CDR1 is MDHEN and CDR2 is SYDVKM. This CDR3 spans 12 amino acids. Trimming cost V 5 bases and J 9 bases; bases outside gene matches: 3. CDR3: CASSPLAGTQYF. In nucleotides, the CDR3 is TGTGCCAGCAGTCCTCTAGCGGGGACGCAGTATTTT.

This sequence joins TRBV6-1 and TRBJ2-1; TRBD2 matches 12 bases. This CDR3 has 15 residues. Germline V gene lookup returns CDR1 MNHNS and CDR2 SASEGT. Germline trimming cut 6 bases from V and 9 bases from J; bases unmatched to any gene: 9. CDR3 coding DNA: TGTGCCAGCAGAGCACTAGCGGGGGGTATGGCTGAGCAGTTCTTC. Translating gives CASRALAGGMAEQFF.

This clonotype was picked up a small number of times. This chain joins TRBV6-1 and TRBJ1-4, with 7 bases fitting TRBD1. CDR1 and CDR2 from the germline V gene are MNHNS and SASEGT. This CDR3 is built from 13 residues. The V gene end was trimmed by 6 bases and the J gene end by 8 bases; junction bases not matched to a gene: 6. In DNA, the CDR3 is TGTGCCAGCAGAGGGACAGCACGAGAAAAACTGTTTTTT. It specifies CASRGTAREKLFF.

This chain links TRBV4-2 with TRBJ2-2, with a possible D match to TRBD1 (6 bases). V shed 1 base and J shed 5 bases, with 11 bases lying between them. In germline, CDR1 is LGHNA, CDR2 YNFKEQ. The CDR3 length is 15 residues. The CDR3 DNA follows: TGTGCCAGCAGCCAAGCGGCAGGGGAGACCGGGGAGCTGTTTTTT. This gives the protein CASSQAAGETGELFF.

This chain links TRBV6-1 with TRBJ2-1, with 10 bases lining up with TRBD2. Looked up from germline, CDR1 is MNHNS and CDR2 is SASEGT. The CDR3 spans 16 residues. V gave up 0 bases and J gave up 9 bases; unmatched junction bases: 8. DNA for the CDR3: TGTGCCAGCAGTGAAGCGTGGCTAGCGGGAGACGTTGAGCAGTTCTTC. Translating gives CASSEAWLAGDVEQFF.

This clonotype was counted ten times or more. The rearrangement links TRBV28 to TRBJ2-2; no clear D gene. The CDR3 is made up of 12 amino acids. Trimming pared 7 bases from V and 5 bases from J, leaving 8 bases between. In germline, CDR1 is MDHEN, CDR2 SYDVKM. The CDR3 loop is CASNIGTGELFF. DNA of the CDR3: TGTGCCAGCAACATTGGAACCGGGGAGCTGTTTTTT. The variable domain in full, with the rest retrieved from reference TRBV28 and TRBJ2-2, is DVKVTQSSRYLVKRTGEKVFLECVQDMDHENMFWYRQDPGLGLRLIYFSYDVKMKEKGDIPEGYSVSREKKERFSLILESASTNQTSMYLCASNIGTGELFFGEGSRLTVL.

This clonotype was seen repeatedly, ten times or more. The chain combines TRBV20-1 with TRBJ2-1; TRBD2 matches at 12 bases. The CDR3 length is 17 residues. Trimming took 1 base from V and 8 from J; bases not matched to a gene: 12. CDR1 DFQATT and CDR2 SNEGSKA come from the germline V gene (reference sequence). CDR3 nucleotides: TGCAGTGCTAGAGCTCGCCATCTAGCGGGAGGGCCAGATGAGCAGTTCTTC. Translating it yields CSARARHLAGGPDEQFF.

As concerns this clonotype: A single base separates this from a much larger clone, so it may be a read error. V gene TRBV7-9 combines with J gene TRBJ2-5; D might be TRBD2 (6 bases). The V gene's germline CDR1 is SEHNR and CDR2 FQNEAQ (reference sequence). This CDR3 contains 17 residues. The DNA of the CDR3 is TGTGCCAGCAGCTTAGCGGCCCGACCGGGGGTCCAAGGGACCCAGTACTTC. Its protein product is CASSLAARPGVQGTQYF.

In its sample, this clonotype was seen many times. The chain is built from TRBV28 and TRBJ1-2; TRBD1 is a possible D gene (5 bases). V lost 3 bases and J lost 4, with 12 bases in between. This CDR3 is built from 14 residues. Germline-derived CDR1 and CDR2 are MDHEN and SYDVKM. DNA for the CDR3: TGTGCCAGCAGTTTGCGAGGGGATTTCTATGGCTACACCTTC. As protein: CASSLRGDFYGYTF.

In the case of this clonotype: Possible read error: a much larger clone is one base away. The chain uses TRBV12-3 or TRBV12-4 and TRBJ1-5; no firm D call. This CDR3 region has 13 residues. The CDR3 sequence is CASSLGANQPRHF. The CDR3 DNA is TGTGCCAGCAGTTTAGGGGCCAATCAGCCCCGGCATTTT.

There are many counts of this clonotype. At one end, the junction sequence differs from germline, possibly due to a read error. This chain joins TRBV12-3 or TRBV12-4 and TRBJ2-1; D is unresolved. The CDR3 has 14 residues. The CDR3 region is CAGSLFGSLNEQFF. CDR3 bases: TGTGCCGGCAGTTTATTCGGCAGCCTCAATGAGCAGTTCTTC.

This clonotype was seen many times. This sequence joins TRBV5-5 and TRBJ1-1; D uncertain. This CDR3 spans 14 amino acids. Germline CDR1 reads SGHKS; CDR2 reads YYEKEE (reference sequence). The V gene lost 0 bases and the J gene lost 2 bases, with 8 bases spanning the gap. The CDR3 reads CASSLASLNTEAFF. The DNA for the CDR3 is TGTGCCAGCAGCTTGGCCAGTCTCAACACTGAAGCTTTCTTT.

The chain has TRBV7-3 and TRBJ2-2, with 10 nucleotides matching TRBD2. Losses at the gene ends were 0 bases for V and 6 bases for J; bases not matched to a gene: 22. This CDR3 has 22 amino acids. In germline, CDR1 is SGHTA, CDR2 FQGTGA. The CDR3 nucleotides read TGTGCCAGCAGCTTAACTATGTGGGGGATCCAGCGAGAGCGGGAGGGTCCCGGGGAGCTGTTTTTT. This translates into CASSLTMWGIQREREGPGELFF.

This clonotype was counted at least ten times. This chain links TRBV28 with TRBJ2-7; D may be TRBD1 or TRBD2 (6 bases each). The germline V and J ends were trimmed by 6 bases and 4 bases, with 19 bases remaining between them. Germline CDR1 and CDR2: MDHEN and SYDVKM. The CDR3 spans 15 residues. This chain's CDR3 is CASSPGAIIVYEQYF. CDR3 bases: TGTGCCAGCAGCCCGGGGGCAATTATAGTATACGAGCAGTACTTC.

CDR3 DNA: TGTGCCAGCAGGGAGGTCTACGAGCAGTACTTC. Amino acid sequence: CASREVYEQYF. The V and J genes are TRBV6-2 or TRBV6-3 and TRBJ2-7; weak D call: TRBD2 (5 bases). Germline CDR1 reads MNHEY; CDR2 reads SVGEGT. Trimming shortened V by 6 bases and J by 3 bases, and 6 bases separated the two germline ends. CDR3 length: 11 residues.

The chain joins TRBV5-6 to TRBJ2-1, with D unresolved. The germline V gene has CDR1 SGHDT and CDR2 YYEEEE. V gave up 3 bases and J gave up 0 bases, with 13 bases separating them. This CDR3 is 16 amino acids long. The CDR3 DNA follows: TGTGCCAGCAGCTCCCTTGACTTAAGCTCCTACAATGAGCAGTTCTTC. Protein: CASSSLDLSSYNEQFF.

The chain combines TRBV29-1 with TRBJ1-1; D not certain. V was clipped by 1 base and J by 5 bases, with 5 bases between them. Germline loops: CDR1 SQVTM, CDR2 ANQGSEA. The CDR3 runs to 11 residues. The CDR3 here is CSVEGGTEAFF. The CDR3 coding sequence is TGCAGCGTTGAAGGGGGAACTGAAGCTTTCTTT.

In the case of this clonotype: This may stem from a read error, because a much larger clone lies one nucleotide away. The chain carries TRBV11-2 and TRBJ2-2, with D possibly matching TRBD2 (5 bases). Germline CDR1 is SGHAT and CDR2 is FQNNGV. The CDR3 consists of 15 residues. CDR3 sequence reads: CASSLTPQSTGELSF. In DNA form, the CDR3 reads TGTGCCAGCAGCTTAACCCCCCAGAGCACCGGGGAGCTGTCTTTT.

This clonotype was picked up a small number of times. The gene calls are TRBV20-1 and TRBJ2-3; maybe TRBD2 (5 bases). The CDR3 has 14 amino acids. V lost 1 base to trimming and J lost 1 base, with 9 bases between them. In germline, CDR1 is DFQATT, CDR2 SNEGSKA (reference sequence). The CDR3 coding sequence is TGCAGTGCTAGAGCGCGGCGGGGCACAGATACGCAGTATTTT. This encodes CSARARRGTDTQYF.

This clonotype appeared many times. This chain connects TRBV4-2 to TRBJ2-7; possible D gene TRBD2, 6 bases. The ends were cut back, 3 bases at V and 1 base at J, with 13 bases in the middle. CDR1 is LGHNA, CDR2 YNFKEQ, per germline. The CDR3 loop spans 15 amino acids. The CDR3 loop is CASSQATSGSYEQYF. CDR3 coding DNA: TGTGCCAGCAGCCAGGCAACCAGCGGGTCCTACGAGCAGTACTTC.

This clonotype was counted ten times or more. The gene calls are TRBV3-1 and TRBJ1-2; the match to TRBD1 covers 8 bases. Germline CDR1 LGHDT, CDR2 YNNKEL (reference sequence). V gave up 3 bases and J gave up 4 bases; unmatched junction bases: 10. This CDR3 has 16 amino acids. CDR3 bases: TGTGCCAGCAGCCAGGATGGGACAGGCCGCACCTATGGCTACACCTTC. Its protein product is CASSQDGTGRTYGYTF.

This clonotype was picked up many times. The genes are TRBV2 and TRBJ2-5; tentatively, D is TRBD1 or TRBD2 (5 bases each). CDR1 and CDR2 from the germline V gene are SNHLY and FYNNEI. Trimming pared 1 base from V and 5 bases from J, leaving 14 bases between. CDR3 length: 15 residues. CDR3 sequence (DNA): TGTGCCAGCAGTGAAGGGGGGACCCCAAGTGAGACCCAGTACTTC. Translating gives CASSEGGTPSETQYF.

This clonotype was counted many times. The J gene is TRBJ2-7, the V gene TRBV20-1, with 8 bases identical to TRBD2. Trimming took 0 bases from V and 3 from J; bases not matched to a gene: 10. The CDR3 has 16 residues. Per the germline V gene, CDR1 is DFQATT and CDR2 is SNEGSKA (reference sequence). The CDR3 reads CSARDQDGGGIYEQYF. The CDR3 bases are TGCAGTGCTAGAGATCAAGACGGGGGGGGCATCTACGAGCAGTACTTC.

This clonotype has a count of ten or more. The CDR3 protein is CSARDLGTSQETQYF. For the CDR3, the DNA is TGCAGTGCTAGAGATCTAGGGACTAGCCAAGAGACCCAGTACTTC. V and J are TRBV20-1 and TRBJ2-5; 8 nucleotides agree with TRBD2. Germline trimming cut 0 bases from V and 1 base from J; bases unmatched to any gene: 4. The CDR3 is 15 residues long. CDR1 DFQATT and CDR2 SNEGSKA come from the germline V gene (reference sequence).

This clonotype was observed many times. V is TRBV6-1 and J is TRBJ2-7, with TRBD1 identical over 10 bases. The CDR3 covers 16 residues. The V gene end was trimmed by 5 bases and the J gene end by 2 bases; junction bases not matched to a gene: 9. The V gene's germline CDR1 is MNHNS and CDR2 SASEGT. CDR3 sequence reads: CASSPREGQGTYEQYF. DNA for the CDR3: TGTGCCAGCAGTCCCCGCGAGGGACAGGGGACCTACGAGCAGTACTTC.

The chain recombines TRBV7-9 with TRBJ2-2; D unclear. Germline V gene data show CDR1 as SEHNR and CDR2 as FQNEAQ (reference sequence). This CDR3 contains 16 residues. The V end lost 2 bases, the J end lost 0 bases, and 10 bases lay between the germline ends. CDR3 loop: CASSLTRTPNTGELFF. CDR3 bases: TGTGCCAGCAGCTTAACGAGAACACCGAACACCGGGGAGCTGTTTTTT.

Only one count was recorded for this clonotype. Germline is not matched at one junction end, which may reflect a read error. This chain joins TRBV5-1 and TRBJ1-5; possible D gene TRBD1, 6 bases. CDR1 is SGHRS and CDR2 is YFSETQ in the germline V gene. This CDR3 is 14 amino acids long. CDR3 in DNA: TGTGCCAGCAGTTTTAGGGGGAAGAATCAGCCCCAGCATTTT. This encodes CASSFRGKNQPQHF.

This clonotype has only a few counts. The rearrangement joins TRBV5-1 to TRBJ2-4, with D tentatively TRBD2 (6 bases). Trimming left V 0 bases short and J 0 bases short, with 16 bases between. CDR3 length equals 18 residues. Germline-derived CDR1 and CDR2 are SGHRS and YFSETQ. Here the CDR3 reads CASSLGSAMGLAKNIQYF. CDR3 nucleotide sequence: TGCGCCAGCAGCTTGGGCAGTGCAATGGGACTAGCCAAAAACATTCAGTACTTC.